The clone carrying this TCR beta chain has just a few counts. The data belong to a study of blood T cell repertoires in COVID-19. Study-wide context: The analysed material was cDNA or gDNA that came from T cells, B-cell-depleted T cells, or PBMCs.

CDR3 length equals 15 residues. Per the germline V gene, CDR1 is MGHDK and CDR2 is SYGVNS. Between the trimmed V and J ends, which lost 5 bases and 0 bases, there was a span of 13 bases. Method: immunoSEQ multiplex PCR; TCRdb's copy keeps in-frame clones and lacks some. The sample includes around 140,000 clones, 87% of them seen just once. The source is a middle-aged woman who had been exposed to COVID-19. The chain joins TRBV25-1 to TRBJ2-5; D perhaps matches TRBD2 (5 bases). Sample: PBMCs or T cells enriched from blood (not recorded which). CDR3 amino acids: CASSSEREYQETQYF. For the CDR3, the DNA is TGTGCCAGCAGTTCGGAAAGGGAGTACCAAGAGACCCAGTACTTC.